This T cell receptor beta chain came from a study of OX40 agonist ivuxolimab in advanced cancers. Profiling relied on immunoSEQ multiplex PCR, and the TCRdb table lists in-frame clones only, not all of them. The data contain 98,000 or so clones, 91% of them singletons. The origin of this receptor is an adult with an advanced solid tumor such as melanoma, head and neck, liver or kidney cancer. Material: CD4+ or CD8+ T cells sorted from blood, obtained in a trial of the OX40 agonist ivuxolimab.

In nucleotides, the CDR3 is TGCAGCGTTGAAGATGGTTCGACTGAAGCTTTCTTT. Its translation is CSVEDGSTEAFF. The chain links TRBV29-1 to TRBJ1-1, with D uncertain. The CDR3 covers 12 residues. V shed 0 bases and J shed 5 bases, with 7 bases lying between them. Germline V CDR1 and CDR2: SQVTM, ANQGSEA. The full variable domain, completed using reference TRBV29-1 and TRBJ1-1, is SAVISQKPSRDICQRGTSLTIQCQVDSQVTMMFWYRQQPGQSLTLIATANQGSEATYESGFVIDKFPISRPNLTFSTLTVSNMSPEDSSIYLCSVEDGSTEAFFGQGTRLTVV.